Shown below are 22 T cell receptor beta chains from a single sample sequenced in a study of human T cells and chemical hapten exposure. As to time point: pre-sensitization, week 0. Treatment indicated: therapeutic diphenylcyclopropenone sensitization with weekly scalp DPC. TCRdb passed the RACE reads through MiXCR, listing each CDR3 protein once. The table shows about 80,000 distinct CDR3 sequences, with 12% to 15% occurring only once. The specimen was whole blood, collected in connection with sensitization to the hapten diphenylcyclopropenone (DPC). These receptor sequences come from a woman aged 50 to 60 with alopecia areata. Some clones in this sample may be carry-over from other donors' samples.

In this sample, this clonotype turned up a few times. The chain combines TRBV3-1 with TRBJ2-7; 11 positions agree with TRBD1. The ends lost 4 bases at V and 5 bases at J; junction bases unmatched: 7. The CDR3 has 15 residues. Germline assignment: CDR1 LGHDT and CDR2 YNNKEL (reference sequence). The CDR3 DNA reads TGTGCCAGCAGCCTGGAGGGACAGGGGGTCCACGAGCAGTACTTC. Translation gives CASSLEGQGVHEQYF.

This chain uses TRBV18 with TRBJ2-1, with 7 bases that match TRBD2. The germline V gene has CDR1 KGHSH and CDR2 LQKENI. The V and J ends lost 4 bases and 3 bases, in that order; junction bases with no gene match: 3. The CDR3 is 14 amino acids. For the CDR3, the DNA is TGTGCCAGCTCACGGGAGCGGGACTACAATGAGCAGTTCTTC. This encodes CASSRERDYNEQFF.

The V gene is TRBV5-5, the J gene TRBJ2-3; D might be TRBD2 (5 bases). Germline assignment: CDR1 SGHKS and CDR2 YYEKEE (reference sequence). The ends were cut back, 2 bases at V and 3 bases at J, with 13 bases in the middle. The CDR3 totals 15 residues. The CDR3 loop reads CASSLGGPTTDTQYF. In DNA, the CDR3 is TGTGCCAGCAGCTTAGGAGGCCCTACGACAGATACGCAGTATTTT.

The chain uses TRBV29-1 and TRBJ1-1, with TRBD1 as a possible D gene (6 bases). V gave up 0 bases and J gave up 4 bases, with 12 bases separating them. CDR1 SQVTM and CDR2 ANQGSEA come from the germline V gene. The CDR3 length is 14 residues. CDR3 residues: CSVEDPGAGTEAFF. The CDR3 DNA reads TGCAGCGTTGAAGATCCAGGGGCGGGCACTGAAGCTTTCTTT.

This clonotype was counted many times. This chain joins TRBV14 and TRBJ1-2; D gene unclear. CDR3 length: 14 amino acids. Germline lookup yields CDR1 SGHDN and CDR2 FVKESK. V was trimmed by 1 base and J by 4 bases, leaving 10 bases between them. CDR3 loop: CASSQVGLTYGYTF. The CDR3 bases are TGTGCCAGCAGCCAAGTAGGTCTGACCTATGGCTACACCTTC.

In its sample, this clonotype was seen a few times. The genes are TRBV20-1 and TRBJ2-1; 13 nucleotides match TRBD2. CDR1 and CDR2 from the germline V gene are DFQATT and SNEGSKA (reference sequence). V lost 4 bases, J lost 6 bases, and 3 bases stayed unmatched. The CDR3 is 14 residues long. CDR3 protein: CSATGTSGTNEQFF. The CDR3 coding sequence is TGCAGTGCTACCGGGACTAGCGGGACCAATGAGCAGTTCTTC.

This chain joins TRBV6-2 or TRBV6-3 and TRBJ2-3, with 12 bases aligning to TRBD2. CDR3 length equals 16 residues. With 6 bases clipped from V and 0 bases from J, the junction kept 4 bases outside the gene matches. Germline V lookup: CDR1 MNHEY, CDR2 SVGEGT. The CDR3 sequence is CASSLGLAGSTDTQYF. The CDR3 bases are TGTGCCAGCAGCCTTGGACTAGCGGGAAGCACAGATACGCAGTATTTT.

This clonotype occurred once. The J gene is TRBJ2-5, the V gene TRBV5-6; D ambiguous. Trimming removed 0 bases from V and 4 bases from J, with 10 bases in between. The CDR3 extends over 14 amino acids. Germline V gene lookup returns CDR1 SGHDT and CDR2 YYEEEE. The CDR3: CASSLGALLETQYF. The DNA of the CDR3 is TGTGCCAGCAGCTTGGGGGCTCTTTTAGAGACCCAGTACTTC.

This chain uses TRBV6-5 with TRBJ2-2; no firm D call. The CDR3 has 14 amino acids. With 2 bases removed from V and 7 bases from J, the gap between germline ends came to 11 bases. The germline gives CDR1 MNHEY, CDR2 SVGAGI. The chain's CDR3 is CASSYGPRDGELFF. Here the CDR3 DNA reads TGTGCCAGCAGTTACGGGCCGAGAGACGGGGAGCTGTTTTTT.

J is TRBJ2-3 and V is TRBV5-1; 7 positions agree with TRBD2. With 2 bases clipped from V and 4 bases from J, the junction kept 4 bases outside the gene matches. Germline CDR1 and CDR2: SGHRS and YFSETQ. The CDR3 extends over 14 amino acids. Here the CDR3 reads CASSLATSSDTQYF. The CDR3, as DNA: TGCGCCAGCAGCTTAGCGACTAGCTCAGATACGCAGTATTTT.

The J gene is TRBJ2-6, the V gene TRBV2, with TRBD2 as a possible D gene (6 bases). This CDR3 has 16 amino acids. Germline V gives CDR1 SNHLY, CDR2 FYNNEI. V shed 0 bases and J shed 2 bases, with 8 bases lying between them. As DNA, the CDR3 is TGTGCCAGCAGTGAAGCTGGGGGGACTGGGGCCAACGTCCTGACTTTC. Translating it yields CASSEAGGTGANVLTF.

A few counts support this clonotype. This chain joins TRBV10-3 and TRBJ2-3, with 10 nucleotides matching TRBD2. V shed 4 bases, J shed 0 bases, and the junction held 1 base outside the gene matches. Germline-derived CDR1 and CDR2 are ENHRY and SYGVKD. This CDR3 contains 15 residues. The CDR3 DNA sequence: TGTGCCATCAGTGGGACTAGCGGAAGCACAGATACGCAGTATTTT. Encoded protein: CAISGTSGSTDTQYF.

This clonotype was recorded a few times. CDR3 sequence reads: CASSQDIRRASTDTQYF. DNA of the CDR3: TGCGCCAGCAGCCAAGACATTCGGCGGGCCAGCACAGATACGCAGTATTTT. This chain links TRBV4-1 with TRBJ2-3; D perhaps matches TRBD2 (5 bases). With 0 bases removed from V and 0 bases from J, the gap between germline ends came to 13 bases. Germline V gene sequence: CDR1 MGHRA, CDR2 YSYEKL. The CDR3 is made up of 17 amino acids.

The sample holds a few counts of this clonotype. The J gene is TRBJ2-7, the V gene TRBV10-3, with D unresolved. CDR3 length: 14 residues. Germline CDR1 and CDR2: ENHRY and SYGVKD. V lost 2 bases, J lost 2 bases, and 10 bases lay in between. The CDR3 spells CAISEETSTYEQYF. The CDR3 DNA reads TGTGCCATCAGTGAGGAGACATCAACCTACGAGCAGTACTTC.

The rearrangement uses TRBV11-2 and TRBJ2-7; maybe TRBD2 (7 bases). The CDR3 is 14 residues long. CDR1 is SGHAT and CDR2 is FQNNGV in the germline V gene. Trimming removed 3 bases from V and 6 bases from J, with 15 bases in between. The CDR3 nucleotides are TGTGCCAGCAGCTTCCGGACGGGGGGCCCCGAGCAGTACTTC. It translates to CASSFRTGGPEQYF.

This clonotype was recorded a few times. The chain links TRBV20-1 to TRBJ2-1; D remains ambiguous. The CDR3 sequence is 15 residues long. V was clipped by 3 bases and J by 0 bases, with 12 bases between them. Germline V gene data show CDR1 as DFQATT and CDR2 as SNEGSKA (reference sequence). CDR3 sequence: CSASRLLSSYNEQFF. The CDR3 DNA is TGCAGTGCTAGTCGACTCCTGAGCTCCTACAATGAGCAGTTCTTC.

This clonotype occurred a few times. The V and J genes are TRBV7-2 and TRBJ1-3; 8 bases are a match to TRBD1. With 5 bases clipped from V and 4 bases from J, the junction kept 4 bases outside the gene matches. The germline CDR1 and CDR2 sequences are SGHTA and FQGNSA. CDR3 length equals 14 residues. In DNA form, the CDR3 reads TGTGCCAGCAGCCCAGGGGGCGCGGGAAACACCATATATTTT. It codes for CASSPGGAGNTIYF. The whole variable domain, filled in from reference TRBV7-2 and TRBJ1-3, reads GAGVSQSPSNKVTEKGKDVELRCDPISGHTALYWYRQSLGQGLEFLIYFQGNSAPDKSGLPSDRFSAERTGGSVSTLTIQRTQQEDSAVYLCASSPGGAGNTIYFGEGSWLTVV.

Only a few counts were recorded for this clonotype. V and J are TRBV5-1 and TRBJ2-7, with no clear D. V was clipped by 1 base and J by 6 bases, with 14 bases between them. The CDR3 has 14 amino acids. Germline V CDR1 and CDR2: SGHRS, YFSETQ. The DNA for the CDR3 is TGCGCCAGCAGCTTGAGTCCAGGCTCCCCCGAGCAGTACTTC. Protein sequence: CASSLSPGSPEQYF.

The V gene is TRBV20-1, the J gene TRBJ1-6; D remains ambiguous. Germline V gene sequence: CDR1 DFQATT, CDR2 SNEGSKA (reference sequence). The CDR3 loop spans 14 amino acids. V lost 2 bases to trimming and J lost 7 bases, with 12 bases between them. CDR3: CSARSGSDNSPLHF. The CDR3 DNA is TGCAGTGCTAGATCGGGCAGCGACAATTCACCCCTCCACTTT.

This chain uses TRBV6-5 with TRBJ2-7; D is uncertain. The length of the CDR3 is 13 residues. Germline assignment: CDR1 MNHEY and CDR2 SVGAGI. V lost 0 bases to trimming and J lost 5 bases, with 8 bases between them. CDR3: CASSYSRVNEQYF. The CDR3 DNA reads TGTGCCAGCAGTTACTCCCGGGTAAACGAGCAGTACTTC.

V is TRBV20-1 and J is TRBJ2-1; possible D gene TRBD1, 6 bases. Germline CDR1 reads DFQATT; CDR2 reads SNEGSKA (reference sequence). This CDR3 is 15 amino acids long. V lost 3 bases and J lost 6, with 18 bases in between. The CDR3 sequence is CSASGETGGSNEQFF. In DNA, the CDR3 is TGCAGTGCTAGCGGAGAGACAGGTGGTTCCAATGAGCAGTTCTTC.

The V call is TRBV5-5, the J call TRBJ2-5; 9 bases match TRBD1. Per the germline V gene, CDR1 is SGHKS and CDR2 is YYEKEE (reference sequence). With V trimmed by 4 bases and J by 2 bases, 6 bases remained unmatched. This CDR3 has 15 residues. CDR3 nucleotide sequence: TGTGCCAGCAGCGGGGGGACAGGGTTTCAAGAGACCCAGTACTTC. It yields the protein CASSGGTGFQETQYF. The full variable domain, rest sourced from reference TRBV5-5 and TRBJ2-5, is DAGVTQSPTHLIKTRGQQVTLRCSPISGHKSVSWYQQVLGQGPQFIFQYYEKEERGRGNFPDRFSARQFPNYSSELNVNALLLGDSALYLCASSGGTGFQETQYFGPGTRLLVL.